This TCR beta chain originates from a study of T cell clonotyping in hematopoietic cell transplantation. As for the study in general: Recipients' pretransplant samples followed cytoreduction.

Clones were sequenced by immunoSEQ multiplex PCR, and TCRdb holds only the in-frame ones, with some missing. Here the sample spans more than 40,000 clones, around 84% being singletons. The time point is: recipient sample about 28 days before transplant, after cytoreduction. Recipients were bled about 28 days pretransplant and at posttransplant days 30, 100, 180. Sequenced material: peripheral blood mononuclear cells, taken before stem cell transplant. This TCR derives from a man in his 60s with acute myeloid leukemia. Some clones in this sample may be carry-over from other donors' samples.

The CDR3 loop is CASSIVPRQSNQPQHF. CDR3 DNA: TGTGCCAGTAGTATAGTTCCCAGACAGAGCAATCAGCCCCAGCATTTT. This sequence joins TRBV19 and TRBJ1-5; perhaps TRBD1 as D (5 bases). Per germline, CDR1 LNHDA and CDR2 SQIVND (reference sequence). This CDR3 has 16 amino acids. Trimming removed 1 base from V and 1 base from J, with 11 bases in between.